This T cell receptor (beta chain) was sequenced in a study of blood T cell repertoires in COVID-19. Study-level information: In each case, the material was cDNA or gDNA derived from T cells, B-cell-depleted T cells, or PBMCs.

The CDR3 is 13 residues long. V gave up 7 bases and J gave up 3 bases, with 9 bases separating them. CDR1 and CDR2 from the germline V gene are LGHDT and YNNKEL (reference sequence). Measured with immunoSEQ multiplex PCR; TCRdb has only the in-frame clones, and not every one. The sample has about 44,000 clones; about 90% are singletons. In its sample, this clone was seen a few times. Other DNA sequences in this sample translate to the same CDR3. V is TRBV3-1 (or the pseudogene TRBV3-2) and J is TRBJ1-4; D uncertain. The sample taken for sequencing was peripheral blood. The receptor was isolated from a woman aged 40 to 49 with acute or convalescent COVID-19. The CDR3, as DNA: TGTGCCAGCAACCTCGGGGCTAATGAAAAACTGTTTTTT. Encoded protein: CASNLGANEKLFF.